These 27 T cell receptor beta chains originate from one sample sequenced in a study of STAT5B mutations in CD4+ large granular lymphocyte leukemia. The protocol was immunoSEQ multiplex PCR, while the TCRdb copy is restricted to in-frame clones and leaves out a portion. The sample contains around 30,000 clones, about 77% of which appear only once. Sequencing used CD4+ T cells from blood buffy coats. The receptor source for this set is a human donor in good health.

This sequence joins TRBV10-1 and TRBJ2-3, with TRBD2 matching 8 bases. Germline V gives CDR1 WNHNN, CDR2 SYGVQD (reference sequence). Germline trimming cut 6 bases from V and 4 bases from J; bases unmatched to any gene: 3. CDR3 length: 13 residues. The CDR3 sequence is CASSPGGADTQYF. The CDR3 DNA reads as TGCGCCAGCAGCCCCGGGGGGGCAGATACGCAGTATTTT.

The chain couples TRBV18 to TRBJ2-5; D is unclear. This CDR3 spans 13 amino acids. Deletions cut 0 bases from V and 3 bases from J, with 5 bases between. Germline V gene data show CDR1 as KGHSH and CDR2 as LQKENI. The CDR3 coding sequence is TGTGCCAGCTCACCACCAGGGAAAGAGACCCAGTACTTC. Translated: CASSPPGKETQYF. The variable domain in full, completed from reference TRBV18 and TRBJ2-5, reads NAGVMQNPRHLVRRRGQEARLRCSPMKGHSHVYWYRQLPEEGLKFMVYLQKENIIDESGMPKERFSAEFPKEGPSILRIQQVVRGDSAAYFCASSPPGKETQYFGPGTRLLVL.

CDR3 protein: CAISESQTAKGNSNQPQHF. The DNA of the CDR3 is TGTGCCATCAGTGAGTCTCAGACAGCAAAGGGAAATAGCAATCAGCCCCAGCATTTT. The gene calls are TRBV10-3 and TRBJ1-5, with a possible D match to TRBD1 (5 bases). CDR1 ENHRY and CDR2 SYGVKD come from the germline V gene. The V and J ends lost 0 bases and 0 bases respectively, with 18 bases between them. The CDR3 contains 19 residues.

This clone was picked up a small number of times. V is TRBV2 and J is TRBJ1-5; TRBD1 matches 7 bases. This CDR3 is 17 amino acids long. J gave up 1 base and V 4 bases, and 10 bases lay outside the gene matches. Looked up from germline, CDR1 is SNHLY and CDR2 is FYNNEI. This CDR3 reads CASSGWAGTVSNQPQHF. As DNA, the CDR3 is TGTGCCAGCAGTGGATGGGCGGGGACAGTCAGCAATCAGCCCCAGCATTTT.

This clone was detected only once. V gene TRBV25-1 combines with J gene TRBJ2-5, with TRBD2 matching 14 bases. Near its end, the DNA agrees better with TRBJ2-7, so the J call may be wrong. The CDR3 is made up of 13 amino acids. Germline-derived CDR1 and CDR2 are MGHDK and SYGVNS. The CDR3: CASGTSGSYEQYF. Here the CDR3 DNA reads TGTGCCAGCGGGACTAGCGGGAGCTACGAGCAGTACTTC.

V is TRBV11-2 and J is TRBJ1-5; D is ambiguous. The CDR3 length is 13 residues. Germline CDR1 and CDR2: SGHAT and FQNNGV. Trimming removed 3 bases at V and 5 bases at J, with 8 bases between. CDR3 DNA sequence: TGTGCCAGCAGCTTCGCCGGCGATCAGCCCCAGCATTTT. Its translation is CASSFAGDQPQHF. The whole variable domain, remainder taken from reference TRBV11-2 and TRBJ1-5, is EAGVAQSPRYKIIEKRQSVAFWCNPISGHATLYWYQQILGQGPKLLIQFQNNGVVDDSQLPKDRFSAERLKGVDSTLKIQPAKLEDSAVYLCASSFAGDQPQHFGDGTRLSIL.

This chain joins TRBV9 and TRBJ2-1; TRBD2 matches 8 bases. The length of the CDR3 is 16 residues. V was clipped by 0 bases and J by 7 bases; unmatched bases: 9. Germline assignment: CDR1 SGDLS and CDR2 YYNGEE. CDR3 nucleotides: TGTGCCAGCAGCGTAGGGACTAGCCGTGGTGAGAATGAGCAGTTCTTC. This sequence encodes CASSVGTSRGENEQFF.

In DNA, the CDR3 is TGTGCCAGTCGACTAGCGGGAGCGCCCAATGAGCAGTTCTTC. This sequence encodes CASRLAGAPNEQFF. The chain joins TRBV7-2 to TRBJ2-1; 12 nucleotides line up with TRBD2. The CDR3 totals 14 residues. J was trimmed by 6 bases and V by 9 bases; bases with no gene match: 6. Germline CDR1 reads SGHTA; CDR2 reads FQGNSA. Variable domain in full (rest from reference TRBV7-2 and TRBJ2-1): GAGVSQSPSNKVTEKGKDVELRCDPISGHTALYWYRQSLGQGLEFLIYFQGNSAPDKSGLPSDRFSAERTGGSVSTLTIQRTQQEDSAVYLCASRLAGAPNEQFFGPGTRLTVL.

This clone was counted a few times. The chain joins TRBV15 to TRBJ2-5; TRBD1 matches at 7 bases. There are 15 residues in the CDR3. J gave up 3 bases and V 5 bases, and 9 bases lay outside the gene matches. The germline V gene encodes CDR1 LNHNV and CDR2 YYDKDF (reference sequence). The CDR3 loop reads CATSYRGFREETQYF. DNA for the CDR3: TGTGCCACCAGCTACAGGGGTTTTAGGGAAGAGACCCAGTACTTC.

The chain is built from TRBV9 and TRBJ2-1, with 14 bases lining up with TRBD2. Germline CDR1 is SGDLS and CDR2 is YYNGEE. This CDR3 is 17 amino acids long. Trimming removed 4 bases from V and 10 bases from J; junction bases left unmatched: 13. CDR3 amino acids: CASSQIPGLAGVGEQFF. Here the CDR3 DNA reads TGTGCCAGCAGCCAAATCCCGGGACTAGCGGGAGTGGGGGAGCAGTTCTTC. The full variable domain, rest sourced from reference TRBV9 and TRBJ2-1, is DSGVTQTPKHLITATGQRVTLRCSPRSGDLSVYWYQQSLDQGLQFLIQYYNGEERAKGNILERFSAQQFPDLHSELNLSSLELGDSALYFCASSQIPGLAGVGEQFFGPGTRLTVL.

This chain connects TRBV23-1 to TRBJ2-7; TRBD1 might be the D (6 bases). TRBV23-1 belongs to the ORF category, with a function that is uncertain. CDR3 length: 18 residues. Trimming shortened V by 0 bases and J by 3 bases, and 21 bases separated the two germline ends. As DNA, the CDR3 is TGCGCCAGCAGTCAATCAAGGACTCTGGGACACCGGTACTACGAGCAGTACTTC. Protein: CASSQSRTLGHRYYEQYF.

This chain joins TRBV18 and TRBJ1-2, with TRBD1 identical over 8 bases. The CDR3 totals 17 residues. With 2 bases clipped from V and 3 bases from J, the junction kept 11 bases outside the gene matches. From germline, CDR1 is KGHSH and CDR2 LQKENI. The CDR3 is CASSPGPGTGEDYGYTF. The CDR3 DNA is TGTGCCAGCTCACCAGGCCCCGGGACAGGCGAGGACTATGGCTACACCTTC.

This clone was counted between two and nine times. The chain has TRBV29-1 and TRBJ2-7; 10 positions match TRBD1. The J segment lost 2 bases and the V segment lost 4 bases, leaving 11 bases of the junction unmatched. This CDR3 contains 16 residues. Per germline, CDR1 SQVTM and CDR2 ANQGSEA. The CDR3 region is CSVGTGGDLHAYEQYF. For the CDR3, the DNA is TGCAGCGTTGGGACAGGGGGGGACCTCCATGCCTACGAGCAGTACTTC.

This clone has only one observation. J is TRBJ2-2 and V is TRBV19; TRBD2 agrees at 8 bases. This CDR3 has 15 amino acids. Germline lookup yields CDR1 LNHDA and CDR2 SQIVND (reference sequence). Trimming removed 6 bases from V and 2 bases from J; junction bases left unmatched: 5. Here the CDR3 reads CASRVSGRNTGELFF. The CDR3 DNA reads TGTGCCAGTAGGGTAAGCGGGAGAAACACCGGGGAGCTGTTTTTT. The whole variable domain, remainder taken from reference TRBV19 and TRBJ2-2, is DGGITQSPKYLFRKEGQNVTLSCEQNLNHDAMYWYRQDPGQGLRLIYYSQIVNDFQKGDIAEGYSVSREKKESFPLTVTSAQKNPTAFYLCASRVSGRNTGELFFGEGSRLTVL.

This sequence joins TRBV5-1 and TRBJ2-5; D remains ambiguous. Trimming shortened V by 3 bases and J by 1 base, and 7 bases separated the two germline ends. CDR1 is SGHRS and CDR2 is YFSETQ in the germline V gene. The CDR3 runs to 13 residues. The CDR3 DNA follows: TGCGCCAGCAGCTCGAACCCCCAAGAGACCCAGTACTTC. As protein: CASSSNPQETQYF.

This sequence joins TRBV9 and TRBJ2-4; D not resolved. CDR3 length equals 15 residues. The germline CDR1 and CDR2 sequences are SGDLS and YYNGEE. V lost 4 bases, J lost 0 bases, and 11 bases lay in between. In DNA form, the CDR3 reads TGTGCCAGCAGCCCCGATAGTCTAGCCAAAAACATTCAGTACTTC. This sequence encodes CASSPDSLAKNIQYF.

This sequence joins TRBV7-9 and TRBJ2-5, with D tentatively TRBD1 or TRBD2 (6 bases each). Germline V CDR1 and CDR2: SEHNR, FQNEAQ (reference sequence). This CDR3 is built from 15 residues. With 2 bases removed from V and 5 bases from J, the gap between germline ends came to 15 bases. The CDR3 DNA reads as TGTGCCAGCAGCTTAAGTCTAGCGAGGGGGGAGACCCAGTACTTC. It is translated as CASSLSLARGETQYF.

The V gene is TRBV5-4, the J gene TRBJ2-5; 12 positions agree with TRBD1. V was pared by 3 bases and J by 5 bases, with 5 bases of the junction left unmatched. The CDR3 is 15 amino acids. Germline V gives CDR1 SGHNT, CDR2 YYREEE (reference sequence). The CDR3 DNA reads TGTGCCAGCAGCTCCGGGACAGGGGGCGCGGAGACCCAGTACTTC. Translation gives CASSSGTGGAETQYF.

The rearrangement links TRBV19 to TRBJ2-1; 7 positions agree with TRBD2. Germline V gene data show CDR1 as LNHDA and CDR2 as SQIVND (reference sequence). Trimming took 6 bases from V and 2 from J; bases not matched to a gene: 10. The CDR3 length is 16 residues. The CDR3 sequence: CASSLSGRRPYNEQFF. Here the CDR3 DNA reads TGTGCCAGTAGCCTTAGCGGGCGCCGCCCCTACAATGAGCAGTTCTTC.

The J gene is TRBJ1-2, the V gene TRBV7-2, with no clear D. The germline CDR1 and CDR2 sequences are SGHTA and FQGNSA. This CDR3 spans 17 amino acids. Deletions cut 5 bases from V and 7 bases from J, with 26 bases between. The CDR3 region has the DNA TGTGCCAGCAGCCTCGCTCGGGGTGTGCGTTACTCGGGTGGCTACACCTTC. Translating gives CASSLARGVRYSGGYTF.

V gene TRBV4-3 combines with J gene TRBJ2-3, with unresolved D. CDR1 LGHNA and CDR2 YSLEER come from the germline V gene. There are 14 residues in the CDR3. Trimming left V 0 bases short and J 6 bases short, with 10 bases between. CDR3 DNA sequence: TGCGCCAGCAGCCAAGACTCCCCATCGGATACGCAGTATTTT. Translation gives CASSQDSPSDTQYF.

This clone was seen a few times. The chain combines TRBV5-4 with TRBJ2-4; 7 bases line up with TRBD2. Losses at the gene ends were 0 bases for V and 0 bases for J; bases not matched to a gene: 3. Germline loops: CDR1 SGHNT, CDR2 YYREEE (reference sequence). CDR3 length: 16 residues. This chain's CDR3 is CASSLDRGVAKNIQYF. CDR3 coding DNA: TGTGCCAGCAGCTTGGACCGGGGGGTAGCCAAAAACATTCAGTACTTC.

This rearrangement joins TRBV7-2 to TRBJ1-3; D unclear. This CDR3 spans 15 amino acids. V was shortened by 2 bases and J by 0 bases, with 8 bases between the two germline ends. Germline V gives CDR1 SGHTA, CDR2 FQGNSA. The CDR3 sequence: CASSLNPGSGNTIYF. For the CDR3, the DNA is TGTGCCAGCAGCTTAAATCCAGGCTCTGGAAACACCATATATTTT.

This clone was recorded only once. The chain recombines TRBV28 with TRBJ2-7; D is perhaps TRBD2 (5 bases). The V and J ends lost 4 bases and 1 base respectively, with 20 bases between them. CDR1 and CDR2 from the germline V gene are MDHEN and SYDVKM. This CDR3 spans 17 amino acids. This CDR3 reads CASSSPGRTGRSYEQYF. The CDR3 DNA reads as TGTGCCAGCAGTTCGCCAGGAAGGACTGGAAGGTCCTACGAGCAGTACTTC.

V and J are TRBV7-6 and TRBJ1-4, with D tentatively TRBD1 (5 bases). The CDR3 sequence is 15 residues long. Trimming pared 1 base from V and 5 bases from J, leaving 11 bases between. Germline V gene data show CDR1 as SGHVS and CDR2 as FNYEAQ. The CDR3 region is CASSLGAGRNEKLFF. The CDR3 DNA reads TGTGCCAGCAGCTTAGGGGCAGGGCGGAATGAAAAACTGTTTTTT.

This clone appeared once. The rearrangement links TRBV7-2 to TRBJ2-1; no definite D call. The CDR3 length is 13 residues. With 2 bases removed from V and 7 bases from J, the gap between germline ends came to 9 bases. Germline V gene lookup returns CDR1 SGHTA and CDR2 FQGNSA. CDR3 amino acids: CASSLQVLNEQFF. DNA of the CDR3: TGTGCCAGCAGCTTACAGGTATTAAATGAGCAGTTCTTC.

The V and J genes are TRBV7-2 and TRBJ2-2; D is possibly TRBD2 (6 bases). The V and J ends lost 5 bases and 0 bases respectively, with 16 bases between them. CDR3 length: 17 amino acids. Per the germline V gene, CDR1 is SGHTA and CDR2 is FQGNSA. The CDR3 region is CASSRPLGGSNTGELFF. As DNA, the CDR3 is TGTGCCAGCAGCCGACCTTTGGGGGGATCGAACACCGGGGAGCTGTTTTTT.